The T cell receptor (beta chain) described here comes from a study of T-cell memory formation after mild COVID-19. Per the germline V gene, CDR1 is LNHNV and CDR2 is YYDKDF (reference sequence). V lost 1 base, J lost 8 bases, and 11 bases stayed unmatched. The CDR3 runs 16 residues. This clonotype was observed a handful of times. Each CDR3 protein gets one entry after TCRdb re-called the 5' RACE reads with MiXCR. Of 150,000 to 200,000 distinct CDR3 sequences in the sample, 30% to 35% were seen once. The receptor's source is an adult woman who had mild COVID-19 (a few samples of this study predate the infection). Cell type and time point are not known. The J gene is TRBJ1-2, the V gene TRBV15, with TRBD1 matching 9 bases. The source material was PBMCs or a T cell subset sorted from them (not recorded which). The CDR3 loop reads CATSRARTGERRGYTF. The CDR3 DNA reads TGTGCCACCAGCAGAGCCCGGACAGGGGAGAGGAGGGGCTACACCTTC.